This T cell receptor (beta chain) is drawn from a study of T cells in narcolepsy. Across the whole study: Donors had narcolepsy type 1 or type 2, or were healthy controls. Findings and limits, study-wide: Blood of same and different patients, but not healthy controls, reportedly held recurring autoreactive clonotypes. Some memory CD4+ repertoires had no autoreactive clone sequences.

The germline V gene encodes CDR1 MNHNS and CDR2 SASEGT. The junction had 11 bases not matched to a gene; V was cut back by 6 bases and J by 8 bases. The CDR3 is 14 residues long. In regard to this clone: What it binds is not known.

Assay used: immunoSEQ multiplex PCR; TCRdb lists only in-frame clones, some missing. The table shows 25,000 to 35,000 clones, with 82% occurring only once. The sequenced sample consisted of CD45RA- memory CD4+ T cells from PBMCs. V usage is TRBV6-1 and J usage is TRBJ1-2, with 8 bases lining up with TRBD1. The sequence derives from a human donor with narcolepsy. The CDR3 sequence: CASSGDRWNGGYTF. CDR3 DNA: TGTGCCAGCAGCGGGGACAGGTGGAATGGAGGCTACACCTTC.